This passage covers 30 T cell receptor beta chains from one sample sequenced in a study of T-cell memory formation after mild COVID-19. MiXCR was run by TCRdb on the 5' RACE reads, yielding one entry per CDR3 protein. The sample includes around 300,000 distinct CDR3 sequences, 13% of them seen just once. The sequencing sample was made of PBMCs or a T cell subset sorted from them (not recorded which). All receptors derive from a man aged 18 to 29 who had mild COVID-19 (a few samples of this study predate the infection). Cell type and time point are not known.

This clonotype was observed many times. The chain links TRBV10-3 to TRBJ1-1; no clear D gene. The CDR3 length is 17 residues. Germline V gene lookup returns CDR1 ENHRY and CDR2 SYGVKD. V was shortened by 0 bases and J by 1 base, with 15 bases between the two germline ends. CDR3 protein: CAISESRDTSPNTEAFF. In DNA, the CDR3 is TGTGCCATCAGTGAGTCTCGAGACACAAGCCCGAACACTGAAGCTTTCTTT.

The chain employs TRBV6-6 and TRBJ1-3, with unresolved D. Germline-derived CDR1 and CDR2 are MNHNY and SVGAGI (reference sequence). CDR3 length equals 15 residues. V shed 2 bases and J shed 1 base, with 9 bases lying between them. CDR3 DNA sequence: TGTGCCAGCAGTTACCTGACCGAGTCTGGAAACACCATATATTTT. It codes for CASSYLTESGNTIYF.

Ten or more counts support this clonotype. The chain links TRBV20-1 to TRBJ2-7; 9 bases fit TRBD2. The CDR3 is made up of 13 amino acids. Germline CDR1 DFQATT, CDR2 SNEGSKA (reference sequence). V was pared by 7 bases and J by 2 bases, with 6 bases of the junction left unmatched. The CDR3 DNA follows: TGCAGTGGGGCTAGCGGGGACCCCTACGAGCAGTACTTC. Translating it yields CSGASGDPYEQYF.

This clonotype came up many times. The rearrangement uses TRBV28 and TRBJ1-5; D call uncertain. The CDR3 runs to 9 residues. Germline lookup yields CDR1 MDHEN and CDR2 SYDVKM. The V gene lost 7 bases and the J gene lost 5 bases, with 0 bases spanning the gap. Here the CDR3 reads CASNQPQHF. The DNA for the CDR3 is TGTGCCAGCAATCAGCCCCAGCATTTT.

This clonotype was detected only a few times. The V gene is TRBV27, the J gene TRBJ1-3, with D unresolved. Germline CDR1 and CDR2: MNHEY and SMNVEV (reference sequence). Trimming pared 3 bases from V and 2 bases from J, leaving 5 bases between. The CDR3 sequence is 13 residues long. Here the CDR3 reads CASSFSAGNTIYF. CDR3 nucleotides: TGTGCCAGCAGTTTTAGCGCTGGAAACACCATATATTTT.

This clonotype was detected many times. This rearrangement joins TRBV6-6 to TRBJ2-7; TRBD1 or TRBD2 may be the D gene (5 bases each). The CDR3 loop spans 13 amino acids. Trimming took 2 bases from V and 0 from J, leaving 5 bases between them. CDR1 is MNHNY, CDR2 SVGAGI, per germline (reference sequence). This CDR3 is CASSYGGSYEQYF. CDR3 DNA sequence: TGTGCCAGCAGTTACGGGGGCTCCTACGAGCAGTACTTC.

This sequence joins TRBV11-2 and TRBJ1-2, with TRBD1 matching 10 bases. The CDR3 sequence is 18 residues long. Germline V gene sequence: CDR1 SGHAT, CDR2 FQNNGV. V trimming: 5 bases; J trimming: 2 bases; junction bases outside the gene matches: 14. The CDR3 sequence: CASSPLPRDRGPNYGYTF. The CDR3 DNA is TGTGCCAGCAGCCCCCTCCCACGGGACAGGGGTCCCAACTATGGCTACACCTTC.

The chain's CDR3 is CASSVSTNTEAFF. The CDR3 DNA sequence: TGTGCCAGCAGTGTAAGCACGAACACTGAAGCTTTCTTT. The chain couples TRBV6-1 to TRBJ1-1; no clear D. This CDR3 region has 13 residues. V was trimmed by 4 bases and J by 1 base, leaving 7 bases between them. Germline V gene sequence: CDR1 MNHNS, CDR2 SASEGT.

The chain recombines TRBV6-2 or TRBV6-3 with TRBJ1-2; a weak D match, TRBD1 (5 bases). Per the germline V gene, CDR1 is MNHEY and CDR2 is SVGEGT. Trimming cost V 6 bases and J 5 bases, with 13 bases left between them. This CDR3 spans 13 amino acids. This CDR3 is CASRLTGFYGYTF. CDR3 DNA: TGTGCCAGCAGACTTACAGGATTTTATGGCTACACCTTC.

In its sample, this clonotype was seen many times. The chain recombines TRBV5-1 with TRBJ2-1; D may correspond to TRBD1 or TRBD2 (5 bases each). Trimming took off 0 bases at V and 10 bases at J, with 8 bases between the two ends. CDR3 length equals 12 residues. Per the germline V gene, CDR1 is SGHRS and CDR2 is YFSETQ. CDR3 loop: CASSLVRDEQFF. The CDR3 DNA reads as TGCGCCAGCAGCTTGGTGAGGGACGAGCAGTTCTTC.

At least ten counts were recorded for this clonotype. This chain uses TRBV7-3 with TRBJ2-3; D not certain. The CDR3 runs 12 residues. V lost 2 bases and J lost 6, with 6 bases in between. Germline loops: CDR1 SGHTA, CDR2 FQGTGA. The CDR3: CASSLSSDTQYF. In DNA form, the CDR3 reads TGTGCCAGCAGCTTATCTTCCGATACGCAGTATTTT.

At least ten counts were recorded for this clonotype. The gene calls are TRBV4-2 and TRBJ2-1, with 15 bases identical to TRBD2. Germline-derived CDR1 and CDR2 are LGHNA and YNFKEQ. The CDR3 consists of 18 residues. With 0 bases clipped from V and 2 bases from J, the junction kept 2 bases outside the gene matches. The CDR3 protein is CASSQDGLAGGPYNEQFF. The DNA of the CDR3 is TGTGCCAGCAGCCAAGATGGACTAGCGGGGGGGCCCTACAATGAGCAGTTCTTC.

This clonotype was picked up a small number of times. J is TRBJ1-2 and V is TRBV7-3; D not resolved. The germline CDR1 and CDR2 sequences are SGHTA and FQGTGA. This CDR3 has 13 amino acids. The V and J ends lost 1 base and 7 bases respectively, with 10 bases between them. CDR3 protein: CASSLNSGRGYTF. The CDR3 region has the DNA TGTGCCAGCAGCTTAAATTCGGGCCGTGGCTACACCTTC.

This chain uses TRBV5-1 with TRBJ1-2, with 7 bases lining up with TRBD1. Trimming cost V 4 bases and J 0 bases; bases outside gene matches: 3. Looked up from germline, CDR1 is SGHRS and CDR2 is YFSETQ. This CDR3 region has 14 residues. CDR3 residues: CASSPQGTNYGYTF. In DNA, the CDR3 is TGCGCCAGCAGCCCACAGGGGACTAACTATGGCTACACCTTC.

This clonotype turned up a few times. The gene calls are TRBV12-3 or TRBV12-4 and TRBJ1-2, with D maybe TRBD1 (5 bases). The V end lost 3 bases, the J end lost 2 bases, and 16 bases lay between the germline ends. The length of the CDR3 is 16 residues. CDR3 DNA sequence: TGTGCCAGCAGTTTGCATTACAGGCCCTCCAACTATGGCTACACCTTC. This encodes CASSLHYRPSNYGYTF.

There are many counts of this clonotype. CDR3 region: CSARDRDVNQPQHF. The CDR3 bases are TGCAGTGCTAGAGACCGGGACGTGAATCAGCCCCAGCATTTT. The chain combines TRBV20-1 with TRBJ1-5, with a weak D call TRBD1 (5 bases). V was cut by 0 bases and J by 4 bases, with 10 bases left in between. Germline V gene sequence: CDR1 DFQATT, CDR2 SNEGSKA (reference sequence). The CDR3 totals 14 residues.

This clonotype was seen only a few times. The chain joins TRBV4-3 to TRBJ1-5; the match to TRBD1 covers 9 bases. J gave up 5 bases and V 4 bases, and 12 bases lay outside the gene matches. The CDR3 consists of 17 residues. CDR1 LGHNA and CDR2 YSLEER come from the germline V gene. CDR3 protein: CASSPGFPGQGYQPQHF. DNA for the CDR3: TGCGCCAGCAGCCCGGGATTTCCGGGACAGGGTTATCAGCCCCAGCATTTT.

This clonotype was observed a few times. The J gene is TRBJ1-1, the V gene TRBV19; D uncertain. The CDR3 is 13 amino acids. V gave up 10 bases and J gave up 0 bases, with 12 bases separating them. The germline V gene has CDR1 LNHDA and CDR2 SQIVND (reference sequence). The CDR3: CATVTDMNTEAFF. DNA for the CDR3: TGTGCCACCGTGACGGATATGAACACTGAAGCTTTCTTT.

This clonotype was seen only a few times. The CDR3 DNA reads TGTGCCACCAGTGACCAGGGGGTTGAAGCTTTCTTT. Translating it yields CATSDQGVEAFF. The chain carries TRBV24-1 and TRBJ1-1, with 7 positions matching TRBD1. J lost 7 bases, V lost 4 bases, and 2 bases had no gene match. Per the germline V gene, CDR1 is KGHDR and CDR2 is SFDVKD. There are 12 residues in the CDR3.

This clonotype has just a few counts. The chain joins TRBV20-1 to TRBJ2-4; D perhaps matches TRBD2 (6 bases). Trimming removed 3 bases from V and 8 bases from J, with 17 bases in between. The V gene's germline CDR1 is DFQATT and CDR2 SNEGSKA (reference sequence). This CDR3 comprises 14 residues. The CDR3 DNA reads TGCAGTGCTAGCCCCACGGGGGAAGGGGACATTCAGTACTTC. Translated: CSASPTGEGDIQYF.

A few counts support this clonotype. V usage is TRBV20-1 and J usage is TRBJ2-5; D possibly matches TRBD1 or TRBD2 (5 bases each). The CDR3 runs 15 residues. The V and J ends lost 1 base and 1 base respectively, with 13 bases between them. CDR1 is DFQATT, CDR2 SNEGSKA, per germline (reference sequence). CDR3: CSARVGREFQETQYF. The CDR3 nucleotides are TGCAGTGCTAGAGTAGGCAGGGAGTTCCAAGAGACCCAGTACTTC.

This clonotype was observed a handful of times. J is TRBJ2-7 and V is TRBV11-2; 8 bases match TRBD2. After removal of 5 bases from V and 0 bases from J, the junction contained 12 bases not matched to a gene. The germline CDR1 and CDR2 sequences are SGHAT and FQNNGV. The CDR3 is made up of 17 amino acids. CDR3 coding DNA: TGTGCCAGCAGCCCCCGGGGGGGGGCCAAAAGCTCCTACGAGCAGTACTTC. Amino acids: CASSPRGGAKSSYEQYF.

This clonotype was recorded a few times. V usage is TRBV7-9 and J usage is TRBJ2-7; D is possibly TRBD1 (6 bases). Trimming cost V 10 bases and J 4 bases, with 14 bases left between them. The germline V gene encodes CDR1 SEHNR and CDR2 FQNEAQ (reference sequence). This CDR3 region has 12 residues. CDR3 loop: CATVGRGYEQYV. CDR3 coding DNA: TGTGCCACCGTGGGCAGGGGATACGAGCAGTACGTC.

In its sample, this clonotype was seen a few times. The CDR3 DNA follows: TGCAGCGCTGGGGGGGGGAACACTGAAGCTTTCTTT. Its protein is CSAGGGNTEAFF. The J gene is TRBJ1-1, the V gene TRBV29-1, with a weak D call TRBD1 (5 bases). The germline V gene has CDR1 SQVTM and CDR2 ANQGSEA. V lost 7 bases and J 1 base, leaving 10 bases between the germline ends. The CDR3 length is 12 residues. Combining the CDR3 with reference TRBV29-1 and TRBJ1-1 gives the whole variable domain SAVISQKPSRDICQRGTSLTIQCQVDSQVTMMFWYRQQPGQSLTLIATANQGSEATYESGFVIDKFPISRPNLTFSTLTVSNMSPEDSSIYLCSAGGGNTEAFFGQGTRLTVV.

This chain uses TRBV7-9 with TRBJ2-7; 8 bases map to TRBD1. This CDR3 is built from 15 residues. Germline values: CDR1 SEHNR, CDR2 FQNEAQ (reference sequence). J gave up 6 bases and V 6 bases, and 13 bases lay outside the gene matches. CDR3 amino acids: CASSWTGIQPREQYF. The DNA for the CDR3 is TGTGCCAGCAGTTGGACAGGGATTCAACCCCGCGAGCAGTACTTC.

The CDR3 sequence is CASSPGHNYEQYF. The CDR3 DNA sequence: TGCGCCAGCAGCCCGGGACACAACTACGAGCAGTACTTC. The chain links TRBV4-1 to TRBJ2-7; tentatively, D is TRBD1 (6 bases). V dropped 4 bases and J dropped 3 bases, with 10 bases sitting between them. Per the germline V gene, CDR1 is MGHRA and CDR2 is YSYEKL. The CDR3 extends over 13 amino acids.

On this clonotype: This may stem from a read error, because a much larger clone lies one nucleotide away. V gene TRBV5-1 combines with J gene TRBJ2-2, with D perhaps matching TRBD2 (5 bases). CDR3 length: 14 residues. Germline assignment: CDR1 SGHRS and CDR2 YFSETQ. Here the CDR3 reads CASALGYHTGELIF. For the CDR3, the DNA is TGCGCCAGCGCACTGGGTTATCACACCGGGGAGCTGATTTTT.

DNA of the CDR3: TGTGCCATTGGGGACAGGGGACAAGAGACCCAGTACTTC. Residues: CAIGDRGQETQYF. V and J are TRBV10-3 and TRBJ2-5; 10 bases are a match to TRBD1. The CDR3 covers 13 residues. From germline, CDR1 is ENHRY and CDR2 SYGVKD. V gave up 9 bases and J gave up 2 bases; unmatched junction bases: 3.

The chain employs TRBV4-1 and TRBJ1-5; 7 bases align to TRBD1. The CDR3 runs 15 residues. Germline CDR1 reads MGHRA; CDR2 reads YSYEKL. The J segment lost 2 bases and the V segment lost 1 base, leaving 2 bases of the junction unmatched. CDR3 residues: CASSQGQGGNQPQHF. Here the CDR3 DNA reads TGCGCCAGCAGCCAAGGACAGGGAGGCAATCAGCCCCAGCATTTT.

This rearrangement joins TRBV7-9 to TRBJ2-5; D remains ambiguous. This CDR3 is 14 amino acids long. From germline, CDR1 is SEHNR and CDR2 FQNEAQ (reference sequence). V shed 4 bases and J shed 1 base, with 10 bases lying between them. CDR3 sequence reads: CASSYGPAQETQYF. CDR3 DNA sequence: TGTGCCAGCAGCTACGGACCGGCCCAAGAGACCCAGTACTTC.